This T cell receptor beta chain was identified during a study of shared clonotypes between healthy human individuals (dated by TCRdb to 2019 to 2021). General notes on the study: The cohort comprised a couple of women and three men aged 18 to 49 years. For each donor, CD4 naive and CD4 memory were each given three plates, CD8 naive was given two plates, and CD8 memory was given one plate. The study deeply sequenced blood TCR repertoires of five healthy adults to estimate repertoire size and the extent of clonotype sharing between individuals. To increase sequencing depth and limit assay-specific biases, TCR repertoire library preparation and sequencing were carried out by different laboratories using diverse techniques. Leukapheresis yielded between about 0.8 and 8.9 billion PBMCs per donor. Paper-wide results and their limitations: When a few donors were compared, the shared fraction of clonotypes was about 5.4% for naive CD4, approximately 3.5% for naive CD8, 2.3% for memory CD4, and roughly 0.43% for memory CD8. Compared with non-shared clonotypes, the clonotypes found in all four sorted-subset donors had higher generation probabilities. Even with the large sequencing depth, rarefaction of the sorted-subset datasets indicated that sequencing was incomplete. Only blood was sampled, and tissue TCR repertoires likely differ from those in blood. The genetic and exposure-history diversity represented was limited by the small number of donors. Based on pairwise subsampling, the degree of clonotype sharing among donors was expected to be affected by sequencing depth. Naive subsets generally had larger estimated clonotype richness than memory subsets.

Healthy HIV-negative adults with no recently reported acute infections or vaccinations were included as donors. Every donor was a Caucasian adult residing in Nashville, Tennessee, USA. CD4+ T cells were enriched through magnetic negative selection, after which naive cells were positively selected on CD45RA and the remaining negative fraction served as the memory subset. Blood was collected by leukapheresis, and PBMCs were isolated by Ficoll-Histopaque density gradient centrifugation and then cryopreserved in liquid nitrogen vapor phase. Analytical flow cytometry was used to check the purity and quantity of every magnetically sorted T cell population. From each sorted fraction, genomic DNA was isolated and quantified by UV absorbance on a Nanodrop 2000c. With regard to this clone: No cognate antigen has been identified for it. The record has no base qualities; no much larger clone is one base away.

V is pared back by 2 bases and J by 9 bases, with 17 bases lying between the germline termini. The CDR3 runs 15 amino acids, cysteine and phenylalanine included. Left in the record is the CDR3 DNA by itself, 45 bases read in frame from the first base. In the germline V gene, CDR1 corresponds to MNHEY and CDR2 to SVGAGI. Using the deep immunoSEQ assay, TCR CDR3 regions were amplified from genomic DNA by multiplex PCR. Genomic DNA extracted from each cell subset was distributed evenly over all wells of several immunoSEQ 96-well plates, and each plate served as one replicate. For sorted subsets, 150 to 200 ng genomic DNA, equal to some 30,000 T cell genomes, was loaded into each replicate PCR. The purified libraries were quantified using a Qubit 3.0 fluorometer, sized with a Bioanalyzer 2100, and then quantified again using the KAPA Library Quantification kit. Each immunoSEQ 96-well plate was sequenced on its own single-read 150-cycle Illumina NextSeq 550 flow cell. The study's own analysis went as follows. Because the immunoSEQ output held only junctional sequences and lacked quality scores, the filtering could not match the filtering applied to full-length reads. To assign V/J genes and CDR3, sequences were annotated against IMGT germline references using PyIR, a Python wrapper for IgBLAST v1.9. Reads were removed for weak V/J assignments (E-value above 1e-6), missing CDR3, stop codons, out-of-frame junctions, or ambiguous translated residues. V3J clonotypes were defined by identical inferred V gene, J gene, and CDR3 amino acid sequence. Percentage overlap between repertoires was calculated by dividing the number of shared unique clonotypes by the size of the smaller repertoire. Three approaches were used to assess repertoire richness: RTK rarefaction, the Chao1 estimator, and Recon v2.1 estimates of unobserved clonotypes. OLGA was used to compute generation probabilities for all TCRbeta clonotypes that the gDNA method yielded from a handful of donors. What TCRdb holds here is the immuneACCESS table cut down to in-frame rearrangements. Part of the clones is not present; checked against another copy, under half of the missing clones reflect an unresolved V gene, and the others are unexplained. That table furnishes V, J and clone size, whereas the DNA furnished D and trimming. The sample table lists 2.5 million or so clones, around nine tenths of them with a count of one. Together, the top ten hold roughly 0.15% of the sample.

The specimen was naive CD4+ T cells sorted from blood. The sample's cell subset or site label is to be understood as: CD45RA+ positively selected. The rearrangement combines TRBV6-5 with TRBJ1-5; a tentative D call is TRBD1 (5 bases match). The receptor comes from a young man in good health. The base sequence is TGTGCCAGCAGTTACGGGGGGGGTCCCGGTTGGCCCCAGCATTTT. Its protein product is CASSYGGGPGWPQHF.